Below are 28 T cell receptor beta chains sequenced from a single sample in a study of T cells in women clearing cervical HPV infection. The repertoire was sequenced with immunoSEQ multiplex PCR; TCRdb's copy has only in-frame clones and lacks some. In total, the table holds 40,000 to 55,000 clones. Sequenced input: blood buffy coat. The origin of the receptors is a woman aged 18-70 years with a cervical HPV16 infection that either progressed to CIN3+ or cleared (not recorded which).

In the case of this clone: The read comes to an end 3 residues before the CDR3 does, leaving the germline J gene to fill in the end. The chain joins TRBV28 to TRBJ2-7; perhaps TRBD2 as D (5 bases). This CDR3 has 13 residues. Germline loops: CDR1 MDHEN, CDR2 SYDVKM. V lost 2 bases to trimming and J lost 3 bases, with 8 bases between them. The CDR3 here is CASSLGRGYEQYF. The sequenced part of the CDR3 DNA is TGTGCCAGCAGTTTAGGACGGGGCTACGAG.

As concerns this clone: From the germline J gene comes the end of the CDR3, since the read stops 3 residues before it. The chain links TRBV20-1 to TRBJ2-7; the D is unclear. Germline CDR1 and CDR2: DFQATT and SNEGSKA (reference sequence). This CDR3 is 13 amino acids long. Trimming left V 1 base short and J 3 bases short, with 10 bases between. CDR3: CSARGDTDYEQYF. The CDR3 bases that were read are TGCAGTGCTAGAGGTGACACGGACTACGAG.

Concerning this clone itself: An end of the junction differs from the germline gene, which may be a read error. The CDR3 end is not reached by the read, which stops 3 residues before it; the germline J gene fills it in. J is TRBJ1-1 and V is TRBV7-2; D perhaps matches TRBD1 (5 bases). The CDR3 covers 12 residues. Germline lookup yields CDR1 SGHTA and CDR2 FQGNSA. Incomplete CDR3 DNA: TGTGCCAGCAGTTTAGTAAGGGGTGAG. The encoded protein is CASSLVRGE. From start to end, the CDR3 is CASSLVRGEAFF. The full variable domain, with the rest looked up from reference TRBV7-2 and TRBJ1-1, is GAGVSQSPSNKVTEKGKDVELRCDPISGHTALYWYRQSLGQGLEFLIYFQGNSAPDKSGLPSDRFSAERTGGSVSTLTIQRTQQEDSAVYLCASSLVRGEAFFGQGTRLTVV.

As for this clone: The read terminates 3 residues before the CDR3 end, so the remaining end is supplied by the germline J gene. This rearrangement joins TRBV2 to TRBJ2-1; D is undetermined. Germline assignment: CDR1 SNHLY and CDR2 FYNNEI. CDR3 length: 15 residues. V lost 4 bases and J lost 6, with 16 bases in between. CDR3 DNA, as far as it was read: TGTGCCAGCAGTGTTGGCGGAACCGACTTCAATGAG. It yields the protein CASSVGGTDFNE. The entire CDR3 protein is CASSVGGTDFNEQFF. The full variable domain, rest sourced from reference TRBV2 and TRBJ2-1, is EPEVTQTPSHQVTQMGQEVILRCVPISNHLYFYWYRQILGQKVEFLVSFYNNEISEKSEIFDDQFSVERPDGSNFTLKIRSTKLEDSAMYFCASSVGGTDFNEQFFGPGTRLTVL.

Of note for this clone: The CDR3 end lies 3 residues beyond the end of the read and is filled in from the germline J gene. The chain links TRBV14 to TRBJ1-6; 7 bases match TRBD1. CDR1 is SGHDN, CDR2 FVKESK, per germline. This CDR3 is 18 amino acids long. Trimming took 2 bases from V and 0 from J; bases not matched to a gene: 7. CDR3 DNA (partial): TGTGCCAGCAGCCAAAGACAGGGACCCAGCTCCTATAATTCACCC. Its protein is CASSQRQGPSSYNSP. The full CDR3 protein reads CASSQRQGPSSYNSPLHF. Full variable domain (missing parts from reference TRBV14 and TRBJ1-6): EAGVTQFPSHSVIEKGQTVTLRCDPISGHDNLYWYRRVMGKEIKFLLHFVKESKQDESGMPNNRFLAERTGGTYSTLKVQPAELEDSGVYFCASSQRQGPSSYNSPLHFGNGTRLTVT.

Worth noting for this clone: Read coverage stops 3 residues before the CDR3 terminus; the germline J gene supplies the remainder. This sequence joins TRBV2 and TRBJ2-5; D unresolved. The germline CDR1 and CDR2 sequences are SNHLY and FYNNEI. The CDR3 has 12 residues. Trimming shortened V by 6 bases and J by 5 bases, and 10 bases separated the two germline ends. The CDR3: CASRELVETQYF. The covered CDR3 bases are TGTGCCAGCAGAGAGTTAGTGGAGACC.

As concerns this clone: The read ends 3 residues early relative to the CDR3; the germline J gene fills the gap. This chain joins TRBV7-9 and TRBJ2-3, with a possible D match to TRBD2 (5 bases). The CDR3 has 13 amino acids. Looked up from germline, CDR1 is SEHNR and CDR2 is FQNEAQ (reference sequence). CDR3 residues: CASSTRGQETQYF. The DNA read from the CDR3 is TGTGCCAGCAGCACTCGGGGTCAAGAGACG.

As to this clone: The read terminates 3 residues before the CDR3 end, so the remaining end is supplied by the germline J gene. The chain combines TRBV18 with TRBJ2-3, with 8 bases matching TRBD1. The germline V gene has CDR1 KGHSH and CDR2 LQKENI. This CDR3 is built from 12 residues. CDR3 protein: CASSPTGDAQYF. The sequenced CDR3 bases are TGTGCCAGCTCGCCGACAGGGGATGCG.

As regards this clone: One junction end disagrees with the germline gene, perhaps due to a read error. The read stops 3 residues short of the end of the CDR3; the missing end is completed from the germline J gene. Other DNA sequences within the sample encode an identical CDR3. The chain has TRBV29-1 and TRBJ1-3; D remains unclear. Germline V gene lookup returns CDR1 SQVTM and CDR2 ANQGSEA. The CDR3 has 12 amino acids. The CDR3 spells CSVAGSGNTIYF. The covered CDR3 bases are TGCAGCGTTGCAGGTTCTGGAAACACG. The full variable domain, its missing parts supplied by reference TRBV29-1 and TRBJ1-3, is SAVISQKPSRDICQRGTSLTIQCQVDSQVTMMFWYRQQPGQSLTLIATANQGSEATYESGFVIDKFPISRPNLTFSTLTVSNMSPEDSSIYLCSVAGSGNTIYFGEGSWLTVV.

To note about this clone: Coverage ceases 3 residues before the CDR3 finishes, and the germline J gene fills in the end. This rearrangement joins TRBV7-6 to TRBJ2-3, with 9 nucleotides matching TRBD1. The CDR3 has 14 residues. After removal of 1 base from V and 4 bases from J, the junction contained 0 bases not matched to a gene. Germline-derived CDR1 and CDR2 are SGHVS and FNYEAQ. The CDR3 reads CASSLGTGADTQYF. CDR3 DNA (partial): TGTGCCAGCAGCTTAGGGACAGGGGCAGATACG.

Concerning this clone itself: With the read ending 3 residues before the CDR3 end, the germline J gene is used to fill in that end. The genes are TRBV5-1 and TRBJ2-5, with 7 bases aligning to TRBD1. The trim removed 4 bases at V and 2 bases at J, leaving 8 bases unmatched. Germline loops: CDR1 SGHRS, CDR2 YFSETQ. The CDR3 runs 15 residues. The covered CDR3 bases are TGCGCCAGCAGCCCATCAAAGGGACAGCAAGAGACC. The encoded protein is CASSPSKGQQET. The full CDR3 is CASSPSKGQQETQYF.

The covered CDR3 bases are TGCGCCACTCGGGACAGCAATTCACCG. Its protein is CATRDSNSP. The whole CDR3 protein is CATRDSNSPLFF. The chain links TRBV10-2 to TRBJ2-2, with 7 bases aligning to TRBD1. The read ends 3 residues early relative to the CDR3; the germline J gene fills the gap. The germline V gene encodes CDR1 WSHSY and CDR2 SAAADI. The CDR3 loop spans 12 amino acids.

Worth noting for this clone: The read terminates 3 residues ahead of where the CDR3 ends, so the germline J gene completes it. The chain employs TRBV5-1 and TRBJ1-1; D is undetermined. There are 11 residues in the CDR3. CDR1 is SGHRS and CDR2 is YFSETQ in the germline V gene. The V end was cut by 6 bases, the J end by 6 bases, with 9 bases between. Incomplete CDR3 DNA: TGCGCCAGCAATACCGGTTCTGAA. It is translated as CASNTGSE. The whole CDR3 protein is CASNTGSEAFF.

The CDR3 is CASSSTGGGVHGEQFF. The DNA read from the CDR3 is TGTGCCAGCAGCTCAACAGGCGGGGGGGTACATGGTGAG. The chain is built from TRBV7-3 and TRBJ2-1, with TRBD2 identical over 9 bases. Read coverage stops 3 residues before the CDR3 terminus; the germline J gene supplies the remainder. CDR1 SGHTA and CDR2 FQGTGA come from the germline V gene. V shed 4 bases and J 9 bases; nucleotides not matched to a gene: 13. The CDR3 extends over 16 amino acids.

Comments on this clone: The sequenced fragment ends 3 residues before the CDR3 boundary, so the rest is inferred from the germline J gene. Additional DNA sequences in this sample encode the identical CDR3. The rearrangement uses TRBV5-1 and TRBJ1-3, with TRBD1 matching over 7 bases. The V segment lost 4 bases and the J segment 4 bases; nucleotides outside the gene matches: 8. CDR1 and CDR2 (germline): SGHRS, YFSETQ. There are 15 residues in the CDR3. The CDR3 bases that were read are TGCGCCAGCAGCGTGGGACAGACACAAGGAAACACC. It codes for CASSVGQTQGNT. The full CDR3 sequence reads CASSVGQTQGNTIYF.

Points on this clone: The read halts 3 residues ahead of the CDR3 end, with the missing end drawn from the germline J gene. The chain employs TRBV5-1 and TRBJ2-3; a weak D match, TRBD1 (7 bases). V was clipped by 0 bases and J by 4 bases, with 12 bases between them. The CDR3 spans 15 residues. CDR1 SGHRS and CDR2 YFSETQ come from the germline V gene. CDR3 sequence reads: CASSLGQGEADTQYF. The CDR3 bases that were read are TGCGCCAGCAGCTTGGGCCAGGGGGAGGCAGATACG.

Concerning this clone itself: Read data end 3 residues before the CDR3 end; the end is taken from the germline J gene. The chain uses TRBV7-9 and TRBJ1-2; 7 nucleotides align to TRBD1. The length of the CDR3 is 13 residues. V lost 8 bases to trimming and J lost 7 bases; unmatched junction nucleotides: 10. Germline V gives CDR1 SEHNR, CDR2 FQNEAQ (reference sequence). CDR3 amino acids: CASGGRQGGGYTF. CDR3 DNA (partial): TGTGCCAGCGGCGGAAGACAGGGCGGTGGC.

Worth noting for this clone: The missing CDR3 end, 3 residues past where the read stops, is filled in from the germline J gene. The chain carries TRBV7-9 and TRBJ1-6, with a weak D call TRBD1 (5 bases). V lost 2 bases, J lost 8 bases, and 7 bases lay in between. This CDR3 is 13 amino acids long. Germline V CDR1 and CDR2: SEHNR, FQNEAQ (reference sequence). This chain's CDR3 is CASSLRGDSPLHF. The CDR3 DNA, read in part, is TGTGCCAGCAGCTTACGGGGGGATTCACCC. Complete variable domain (other parts from reference TRBV7-9 and TRBJ1-6): DTGVSQNPRHKITKRGQNVTFRCDPISEHNRLYWYRQTLGQGPEFLTYFQNEAQLEKSRLLSDRFSAERPKGSFSTLEIQRTEQGDSAMYLCASSLRGDSPLHFGNGTRLTVT.

The CDR3 bases that were read are TGCAGTGCTAGAGTCTCCGAATTAACAGGGGACGGAAACACC. Protein sequence: CSARVSELTGDGNT. The CDR3 in its entirety is CSARVSELTGDGNTIYF. This chain connects TRBV20-1 to TRBJ1-3, with 7 positions matching TRBD1. The read ends 3 residues before the CDR3 terminus; that terminus is restored from the germline J gene. The CDR3 sequence is 17 residues long. Germline V gene data show CDR1 as DFQATT and CDR2 as SNEGSKA (reference sequence). With 1 base clipped from V and 4 bases from J, the junction kept 13 bases outside the gene matches.

Partial CDR3 DNA: TGTGCCAGTAGTATAGACAATAGCAATCAGCCG. Encoded protein: CASSIDNSNQP. Given in full, the CDR3 is CASSIDNSNQPQYF. The rearrangement links TRBV19 to TRBJ2-3; D ambiguous. Sequencing ends 3 residues short of the CDR3 end; the germline J gene provides the rest. The CDR3 sequence is 14 residues long. Germline CDR1 LNHDA, CDR2 SQIVND (reference sequence).

Comment on this clone: Compared with germline, one end of the junction differs, possibly owing to a read error. The observed sequence ends 3 residues before the CDR3 terminus, with the missing tail filled in from the germline J gene. The V and J genes are TRBV7-2 and TRBJ2-3; possibly TRBD2 for D (6 bases). CDR3 length: 14 amino acids. The germline gives CDR1 SGHTA, CDR2 FQGNSA. The CDR3 sequence: CDSSGRLVSDTQYF. CDR3 DNA (partial): TGTGACAGCAGCGGTAGACTAGTTTCGGATACG.

In regard to this clone: The read halts 3 residues ahead of the CDR3 end, with the missing end drawn from the germline J gene. The chain recombines TRBV19 with TRBJ1-5; 12 nucleotides line up with TRBD1. The V gene's germline CDR1 is LNHDA and CDR2 SQIVND (reference sequence). V lost 6 bases to trimming and J lost 6 bases; unmatched junction nucleotides: 6. The CDR3 loop spans 15 amino acids. The CDR3 bases that were read are TGTGCCAGTAGGGAGGGACAGGGGGCGGGTCAGCCC. Its protein product is CASREGQGAGQP. The whole CDR3 is CASREGQGAGQPQHF.

Worth noting for this clone: Read sequence stops 3 residues before the CDR3 end, and the germline J gene provides the missing end. The rearrangement links TRBV5-1 to TRBJ2-7; unclear D gene. CDR1 SGHRS and CDR2 YFSETQ come from the germline V gene. Deletions cut 0 bases from V and 6 bases from J, with 10 bases between. The CDR3 consists of 13 residues. The CDR3 region is CASSLVPGTEQYF. The covered CDR3 bases are TGCGCCAGCAGCTTGGTCCCAGGTACCGAG. Together with reference TRBV5-1 and TRBJ2-7, the CDR3 gives the full variable domain: KAGVTQTPRYLIKTRGQQVTLSCSPISGHRSVSWYQQTPGQGLQFLFEYFSETQRNKGNFPGRFSGRQFSNSRSEMNVSTLELGDSALYLCASSLVPGTEQYFGPGTRLTVT.

In regard to this clone: The read comes to an end 3 residues before the CDR3 does, leaving the germline J gene to fill in the end. V is TRBV18 and J is TRBJ1-2; TRBD1 is a possible D gene (5 bases). In germline, CDR1 is KGHSH, CDR2 LQKENI. This CDR3 contains 14 residues. Here the CDR3 reads CASSPEGEMNGYTF. The CDR3 DNA, read in part, is TGTGCCAGCTCACCAGAAGGGGAGATGAACGGC. The full variable domain, rest sourced from reference TRBV18 and TRBJ1-2, is NAGVMQNPRHLVRRRGQEARLRCSPMKGHSHVYWYRQLPEEGLKFMVYLQKENIIDESGMPKERFSAEFPKEGPSILRIQQVVRGDSAAYFCASSPEGEMNGYTFGSGTRLTVV.

Concerning this clone itself: A junction end diverges from the germline sequence, so it may reflect a read error. The read ends 3 residues shy of where the CDR3 ends; the end is completed using the germline J gene. The V and J genes are TRBV7-7 and TRBJ2-1, with TRBD2 identical over 9 bases. The CDR3 totals 15 residues. Germline V gives CDR1 SSHAT, CDR2 FNYEAQ (reference sequence). The chain's CDR3 is CASSSGLAGNNEQFF. The sequenced part of the CDR3 DNA is TGTGCTAGCAGCTCGGGGCTAGCGGGGAACAATGAG.

Concerning this clone itself: The read is 3 residues too short to cover the CDR3 end, so that end is filled in from the germline J gene. V and J are TRBV5-1 and TRBJ1-2; 9 bases agree with TRBD1. Germline V CDR1 and CDR2: SGHRS, YFSETQ. V lost 4 bases, J lost 4 bases, and 8 bases stayed unmatched. This CDR3 is built from 15 residues. CDR3 sequence reads: CASSPLGDRAYGYTF. The CDR3 DNA, read in part, is TGCGCCAGCAGCCCCCTGGGGGACAGGGCCTATGGC.

For this clone: The read gets to within 3 residues of the CDR3 end, and the germline J gene fills in the rest. The rearrangement uses TRBV6-1 and TRBJ2-3; 9 positions agree with TRBD2. Germline CDR1 and CDR2: MNHNS and SASEGT. This CDR3 is built from 15 residues. Trimming at V came to 3 bases and at J to 5 bases, leaving 6 bases not matched to a gene. The sequenced part of the CDR3 DNA is TGTGCCAGCAGTGAGCTAGCGGGGACGGGAGATACG. It translates to CASSELAGTGDT. Given in full, the CDR3 is CASSELAGTGDTQYF.

In regard to this clone: The CDR3 end lies 3 residues beyond the end of the read and is filled in from the germline J gene. The chain carries TRBV2 and TRBJ2-3; weak D call: TRBD2 (6 bases). The germline gives CDR1 SNHLY, CDR2 FYNNEI. The CDR3 runs 15 residues. CDR3 in amino acids: CASSEASGLQETQYF. The CDR3 bases that were read are TGTGCCAGCAGTGAAGCCTCGGGACTTCAAGAGACG.